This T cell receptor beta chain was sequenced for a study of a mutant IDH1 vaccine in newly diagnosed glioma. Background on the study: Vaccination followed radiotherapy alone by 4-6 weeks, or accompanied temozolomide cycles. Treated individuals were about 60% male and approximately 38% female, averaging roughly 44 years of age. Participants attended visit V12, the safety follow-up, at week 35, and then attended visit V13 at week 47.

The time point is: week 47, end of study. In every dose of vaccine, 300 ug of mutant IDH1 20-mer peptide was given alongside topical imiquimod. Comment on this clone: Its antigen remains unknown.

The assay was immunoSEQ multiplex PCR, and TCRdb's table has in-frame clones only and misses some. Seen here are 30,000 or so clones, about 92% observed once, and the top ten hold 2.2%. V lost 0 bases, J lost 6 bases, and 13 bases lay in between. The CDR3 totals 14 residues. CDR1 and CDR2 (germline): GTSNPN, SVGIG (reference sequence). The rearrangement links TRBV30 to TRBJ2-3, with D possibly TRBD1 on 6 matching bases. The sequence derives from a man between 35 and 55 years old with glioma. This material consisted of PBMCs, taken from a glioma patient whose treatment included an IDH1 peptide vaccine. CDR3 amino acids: CAWSVPRGSDTQYF. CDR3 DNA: TGTGCCTGGAGTGTACCCAGGGGATCGGATACGCAGTATTTT.